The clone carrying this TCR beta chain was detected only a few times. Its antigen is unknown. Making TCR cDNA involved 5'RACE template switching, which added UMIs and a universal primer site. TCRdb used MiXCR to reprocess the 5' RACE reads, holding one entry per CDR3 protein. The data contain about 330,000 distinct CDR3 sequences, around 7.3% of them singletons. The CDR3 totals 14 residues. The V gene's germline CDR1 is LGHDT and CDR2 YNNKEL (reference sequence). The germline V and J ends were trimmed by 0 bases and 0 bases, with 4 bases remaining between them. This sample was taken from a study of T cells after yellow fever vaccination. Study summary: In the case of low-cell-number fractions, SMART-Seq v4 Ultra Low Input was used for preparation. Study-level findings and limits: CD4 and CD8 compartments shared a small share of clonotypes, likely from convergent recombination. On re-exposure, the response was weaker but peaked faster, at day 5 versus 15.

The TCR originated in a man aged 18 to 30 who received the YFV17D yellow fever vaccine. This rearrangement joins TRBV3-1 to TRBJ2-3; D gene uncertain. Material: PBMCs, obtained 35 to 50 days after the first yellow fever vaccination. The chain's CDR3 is CASSQDPSTDTQYF. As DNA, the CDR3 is TGTGCCAGCAGCCAAGATCCAAGCACAGATACGCAGTATTTT.